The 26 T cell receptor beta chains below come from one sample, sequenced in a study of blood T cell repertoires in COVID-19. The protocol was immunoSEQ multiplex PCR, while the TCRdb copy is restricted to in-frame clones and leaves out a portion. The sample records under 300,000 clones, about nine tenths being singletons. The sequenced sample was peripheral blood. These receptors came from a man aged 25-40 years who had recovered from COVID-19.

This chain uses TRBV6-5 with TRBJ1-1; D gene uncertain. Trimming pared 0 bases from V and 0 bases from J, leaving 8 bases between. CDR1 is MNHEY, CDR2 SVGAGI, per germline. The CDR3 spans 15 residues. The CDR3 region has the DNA TGTGCCAGCAGTTACTCGAGGGATCTGAACACTGAAGCTTTCTTT. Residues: CASSYSRDLNTEAFF.

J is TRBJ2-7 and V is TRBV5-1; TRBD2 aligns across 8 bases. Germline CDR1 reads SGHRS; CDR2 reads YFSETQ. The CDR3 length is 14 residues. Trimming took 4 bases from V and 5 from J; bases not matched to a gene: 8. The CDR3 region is CASSPGGGSNEQYF. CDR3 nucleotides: TGCGCCAGCAGCCCGGGAGGGGGGTCCAACGAGCAGTACTTC.

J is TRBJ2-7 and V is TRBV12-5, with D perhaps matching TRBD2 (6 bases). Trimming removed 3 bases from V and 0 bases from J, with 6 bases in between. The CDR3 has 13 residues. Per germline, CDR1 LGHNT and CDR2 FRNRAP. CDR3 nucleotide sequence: TGTGCTAGTGGTTTCGGGGGCTCCTACGAGCAGTACTTC. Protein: CASGFGGSYEQYF.

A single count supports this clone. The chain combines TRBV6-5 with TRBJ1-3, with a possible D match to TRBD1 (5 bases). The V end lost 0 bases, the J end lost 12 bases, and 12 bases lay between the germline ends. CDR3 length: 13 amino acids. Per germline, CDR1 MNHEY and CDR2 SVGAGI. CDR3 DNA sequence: TGTGCCAGCAGTTACTCCGCCCCGGGGGACATATATTTT. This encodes CASSYSAPGDIYF.

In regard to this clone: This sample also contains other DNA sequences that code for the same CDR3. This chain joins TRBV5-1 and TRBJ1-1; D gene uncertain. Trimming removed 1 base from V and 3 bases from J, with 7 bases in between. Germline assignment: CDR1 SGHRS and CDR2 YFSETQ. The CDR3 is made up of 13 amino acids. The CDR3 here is CASSLSGDTEAFF. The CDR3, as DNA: TGCGCCAGCAGCTTGTCAGGTGACACTGAAGCTTTCTTT. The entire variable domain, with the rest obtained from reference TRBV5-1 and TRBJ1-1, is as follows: KAGVTQTPRYLIKTRGQQVTLSCSPISGHRSVSWYQQTPGQGLQFLFEYFSETQRNKGNFPGRFSGRQFSNSRSEMNVSTLELGDSALYLCASSLSGDTEAFFGQGTRLTVV.

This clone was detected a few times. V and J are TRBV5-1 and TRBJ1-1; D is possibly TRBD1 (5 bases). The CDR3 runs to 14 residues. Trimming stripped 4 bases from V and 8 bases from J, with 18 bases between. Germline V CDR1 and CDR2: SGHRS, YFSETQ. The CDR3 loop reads CASSLNNPGSEAFF. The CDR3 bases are TGCGCCAGCAGCCTGAACAACCCAGGGTCCGAAGCTTTCTTT. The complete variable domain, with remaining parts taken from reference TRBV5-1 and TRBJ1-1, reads KAGVTQTPRYLIKTRGQQVTLSCSPISGHRSVSWYQQTPGQGLQFLFEYFSETQRNKGNFPGRFSGRQFSNSRSEMNVSTLELGDSALYLCASSLNNPGSEAFFGQGTRLTVV.

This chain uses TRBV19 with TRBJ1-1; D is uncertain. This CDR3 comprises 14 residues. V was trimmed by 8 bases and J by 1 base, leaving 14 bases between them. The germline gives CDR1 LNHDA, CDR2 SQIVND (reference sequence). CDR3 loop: CASPIGLRNTEAFF. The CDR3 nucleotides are TGTGCCAGTCCCATTGGGCTTCGGAACACTGAAGCTTTCTTT. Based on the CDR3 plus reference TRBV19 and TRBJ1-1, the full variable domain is DGGITQSPKYLFRKEGQNVTLSCEQNLNHDAMYWYRQDPGQGLRLIYYSQIVNDFQKGDIAEGYSVSREKKESFPLTVTSAQKNPTAFYLCASPIGLRNTEAFFGQGTRLTVV.

Here the CDR3 DNA reads TGCGCCAGCAGCTTGCGTCTAGCGGTCACCGGGGAGCTGTTTTTT. It is translated as CASSLRLAVTGELFF. This rearrangement joins TRBV5-1 to TRBJ2-2, with 7 bases that match TRBD2. Germline V gene data show CDR1 as SGHRS and CDR2 as YFSETQ. The CDR3 spans 15 residues. Unmatched junction bases numbered 4, after V lost 1 base and J lost 4 bases.

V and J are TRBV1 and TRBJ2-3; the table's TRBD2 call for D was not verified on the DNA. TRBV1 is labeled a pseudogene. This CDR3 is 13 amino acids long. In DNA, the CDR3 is TGCACCAGCAGCCAAGATCGTCCGGATACGCAGTATTTT. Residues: CTSSQDRPDTQYF.

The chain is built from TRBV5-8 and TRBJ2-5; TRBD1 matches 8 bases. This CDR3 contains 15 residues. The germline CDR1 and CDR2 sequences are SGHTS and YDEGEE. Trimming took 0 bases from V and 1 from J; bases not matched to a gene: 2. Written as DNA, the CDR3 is TGTGCCAGCAGCTTGGAGGACAGGGTCCAAGAGACCCAGTACTTC. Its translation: CASSLEDRVQETQYF. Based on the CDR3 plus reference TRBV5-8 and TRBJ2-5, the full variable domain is EAGVTQSPTHLIKTRGQQATLRCSPISGHTSVYWYQQALGLGLQFLLWYDEGEERNRGNFPPRFSGRQFPNYSSELNVNALELEDSALYLCASSLEDRVQETQYFGPGTRLLVL.

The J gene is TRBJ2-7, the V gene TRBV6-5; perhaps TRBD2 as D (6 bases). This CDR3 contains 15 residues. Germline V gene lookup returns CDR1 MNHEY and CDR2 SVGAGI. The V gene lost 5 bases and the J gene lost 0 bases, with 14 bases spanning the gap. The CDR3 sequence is CASSRDWPSSYEQYF. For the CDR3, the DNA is TGTGCCAGCAGTAGGGACTGGCCCAGCTCCTACGAGCAGTACTTC.

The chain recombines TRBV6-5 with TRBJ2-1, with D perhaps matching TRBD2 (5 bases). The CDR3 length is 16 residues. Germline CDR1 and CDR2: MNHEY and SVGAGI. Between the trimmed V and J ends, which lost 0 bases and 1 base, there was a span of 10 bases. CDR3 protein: CASSYSLARSYNEQFF. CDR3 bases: TGTGCCAGCAGTTACTCTTTAGCGAGGTCCTACAATGAGCAGTTCTTC.

The CDR3 sequence: CASSIPHDGPQELIEKLFF. The CDR3 nucleotides read TGTGCCAGTAGTATCCCGCACGATGGCCCACAGGAGTTAATTGAAAAACTGTTTTTT. The chain couples TRBV19 to TRBJ1-4; a weak D match, TRBD1 (5 bases). Germline-derived CDR1 and CDR2 are LNHDA and SQIVND (reference sequence). The CDR3 has 19 residues. V lost 3 bases to trimming and J lost 7 bases, with 27 bases between them.

The CDR3 spells CASSPLTEAFF. The DNA for the CDR3 is TGTGCCAGCAGCCCACTCACTGAAGCTTTCTTT. This rearrangement joins TRBV2 to TRBJ1-1; unclear D gene. The CDR3 extends over 11 amino acids. Trimming took off 6 bases at V and 4 bases at J, with 6 bases between the two ends. Looked up from germline, CDR1 is SNHLY and CDR2 is FYNNEI.

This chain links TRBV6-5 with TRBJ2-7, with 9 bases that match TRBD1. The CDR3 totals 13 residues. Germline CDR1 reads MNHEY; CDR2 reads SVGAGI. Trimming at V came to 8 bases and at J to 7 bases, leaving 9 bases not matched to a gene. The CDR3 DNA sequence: TGTGCCAGCGGGGACAGGGTCTCAGGAGAGCAGTACTTC. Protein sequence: CASGDRVSGEQYF.

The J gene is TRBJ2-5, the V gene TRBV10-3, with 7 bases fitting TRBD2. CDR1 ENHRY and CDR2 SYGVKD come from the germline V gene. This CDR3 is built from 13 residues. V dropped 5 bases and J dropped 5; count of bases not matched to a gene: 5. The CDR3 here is CAISPGGWETQYF. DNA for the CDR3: TGTGCCATCAGTCCGGGGGGATGGGAGACCCAGTACTTC.

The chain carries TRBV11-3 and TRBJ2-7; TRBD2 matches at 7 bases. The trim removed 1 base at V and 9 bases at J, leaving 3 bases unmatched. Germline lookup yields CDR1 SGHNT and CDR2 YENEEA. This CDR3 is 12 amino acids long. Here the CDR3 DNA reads TGTGCCAGCAGCTTAGTAGGCGGGAGGCAGTACTTC. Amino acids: CASSLVGGRQYF.

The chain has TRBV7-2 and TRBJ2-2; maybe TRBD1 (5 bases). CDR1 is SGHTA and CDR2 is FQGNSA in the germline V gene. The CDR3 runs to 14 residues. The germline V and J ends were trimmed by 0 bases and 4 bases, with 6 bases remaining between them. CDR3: CASSLARGTGELFF. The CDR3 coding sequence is TGTGCCAGCAGCTTAGCAAGGGGCACCGGGGAGCTGTTTTTT.

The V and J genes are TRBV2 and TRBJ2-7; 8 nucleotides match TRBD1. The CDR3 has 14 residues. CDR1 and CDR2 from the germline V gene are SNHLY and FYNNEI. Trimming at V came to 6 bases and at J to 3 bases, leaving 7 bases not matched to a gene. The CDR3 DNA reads TGTGCCAGCAGCACCGGGACAGGCCACTACGAGCAGTACTTC. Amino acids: CASSTGTGHYEQYF. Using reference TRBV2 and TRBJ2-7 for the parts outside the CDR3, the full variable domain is EPEVTQTPSHQVTQMGQEVILRCVPISNHLYFYWYRQILGQKVEFLVSFYNNEISEKSEIFDDQFSVERPDGSNFTLKIRSTKLEDSAMYFCASSTGTGHYEQYFGPGTRLTVT.

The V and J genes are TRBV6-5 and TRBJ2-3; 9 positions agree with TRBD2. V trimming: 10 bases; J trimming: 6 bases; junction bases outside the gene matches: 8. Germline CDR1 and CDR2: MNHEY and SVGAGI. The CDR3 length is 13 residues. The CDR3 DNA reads TGTGCCACTACTAGCGGGCACAGGGATACGCAGTATTTT. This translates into CATTSGHRDTQYF.

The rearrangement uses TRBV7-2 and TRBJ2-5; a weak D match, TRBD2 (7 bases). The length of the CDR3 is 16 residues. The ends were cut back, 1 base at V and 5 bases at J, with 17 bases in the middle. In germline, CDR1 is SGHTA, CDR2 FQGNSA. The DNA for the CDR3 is TGTGCCAGCAGCTTAGGTTCAACCGGGGGGCGGGAGACCCAGTACTTC. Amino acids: CASSLGSTGGRETQYF.

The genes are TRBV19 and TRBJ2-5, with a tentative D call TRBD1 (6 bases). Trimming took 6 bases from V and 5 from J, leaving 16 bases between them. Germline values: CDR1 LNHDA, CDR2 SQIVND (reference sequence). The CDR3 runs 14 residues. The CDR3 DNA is TGTGCCAGTAGGCCTCAGACAGGAAGGGAGACCCAGTACTTC. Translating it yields CASRPQTGRETQYF.

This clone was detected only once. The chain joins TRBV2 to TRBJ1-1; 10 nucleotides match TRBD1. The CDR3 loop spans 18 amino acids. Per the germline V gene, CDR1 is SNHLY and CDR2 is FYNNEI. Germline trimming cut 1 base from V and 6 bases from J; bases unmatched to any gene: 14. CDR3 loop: CASSEVPGRGTGVAEAFF. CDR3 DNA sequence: TGTGCCAGCAGTGAAGTGCCGGGTCGGGGGACAGGGGTCGCTGAAGCTTTCTTT.

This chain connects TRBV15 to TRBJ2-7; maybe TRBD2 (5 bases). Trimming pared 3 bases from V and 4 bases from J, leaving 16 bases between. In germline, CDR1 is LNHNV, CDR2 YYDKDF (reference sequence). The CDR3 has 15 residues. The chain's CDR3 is CATSREDLGRYEQYF. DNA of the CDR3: TGTGCCACCAGCAGGGAGGATTTAGGCAGGTACGAGCAGTACTTC.

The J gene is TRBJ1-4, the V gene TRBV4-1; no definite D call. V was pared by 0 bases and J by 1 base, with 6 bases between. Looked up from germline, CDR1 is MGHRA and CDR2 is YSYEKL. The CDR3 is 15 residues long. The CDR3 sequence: CASSQEGGTNEKLFF. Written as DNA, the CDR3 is TGCGCCAGCAGCCAAGAGGGAGGAACTAATGAAAAACTGTTTTTT.

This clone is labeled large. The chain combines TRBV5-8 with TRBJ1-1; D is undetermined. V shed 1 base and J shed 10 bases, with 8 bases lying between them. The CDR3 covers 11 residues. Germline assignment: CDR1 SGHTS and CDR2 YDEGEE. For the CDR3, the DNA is TGTGCCAGCAGCTTGTTACTATCAGCTTTCTTT. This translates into CASSLLLSAFF. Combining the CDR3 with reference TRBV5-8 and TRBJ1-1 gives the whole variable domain EAGVTQSPTHLIKTRGQQATLRCSPISGHTSVYWYQQALGLGLQFLLWYDEGEERNRGNFPPRFSGRQFPNYSSELNVNALELEDSALYLCASSLLLSAFFGQGTRLTVV.